Listed here are 6 T cell receptor beta chains from one sample, sequenced in a study of early T cells in non-severe SARS-CoV-2 infection. TCRdb ran MiXCR on the 5' RACE reads and lists one entry per CDR3 protein. Of about 70,000 distinct CDR3 sequences in the sample, 3.5% to 6% were seen once. Sequenced here: whole blood, sampled at baseline. These receptors were taken from an adult who was a healthcare worker with PCR-confirmed SARS-CoV-2 infection or an uninfected control (not recorded which). The donor label of this sample is uncertain.

This clonotype has ten or more counts. The chain couples TRBV7-6 to TRBJ1-6; D gene unclear. The CDR3 extends over 13 amino acids. V was shortened by 1 base and J by 6 bases, with 4 bases between the two germline ends. Germline lookup yields CDR1 SGHVS and CDR2 FNYEAQ. The CDR3 is CASSLDGNSPLHF. The CDR3 coding sequence is TGTGCCAGCAGCTTAGACGGTAATTCACCCCTCCACTTT.

This clonotype was recorded at least ten times. The rearrangement uses TRBV25-1 and TRBJ1-1; D possibly corresponds to TRBD1 (5 bases). V was trimmed by 6 bases and J by 0 bases, leaving 11 bases between them. There are 14 residues in the CDR3. In germline, CDR1 is MGHDK, CDR2 SYGVNS. In DNA, the CDR3 is TGTGCCAGCAGAGCGGACACCGTGAACACTGAAGCTTTCTTT. Its translation is CASRADTVNTEAFF.

This clonotype was picked up many times. The chain links TRBV7-9 to TRBJ1-1, with TRBD1 matching 7 bases. The CDR3 loop spans 14 amino acids. Germline V gives CDR1 SEHNR, CDR2 FQNEAQ (reference sequence). Trimming took 0 bases from V and 11 from J; bases not matched to a gene: 9. The CDR3 region is CASSLAGTATLAFF. The CDR3 DNA sequence: TGTGCCAGCAGCTTAGCCGGGACAGCAACCCTGGCTTTCTTT.

This clonotype has a count of ten or more. CDR3 sequence reads: CSVTFDQVQPQHF. The CDR3 bases are TGCAGCGTGACCTTTGATCAGGTCCAGCCCCAGCATTTT. The chain has TRBV29-1 and TRBJ1-5; D unresolved. Germline V CDR1 and CDR2: SQVTM, ANQGSEA. Trimming pared 6 bases from V and 7 bases from J, leaving 16 bases between. This CDR3 comprises 13 residues.

This clonotype was seen more than once but under ten times. This sequence joins TRBV20-1 and TRBJ1-5; D is undetermined. The germline V and J ends were trimmed by 0 bases and 4 bases, with 13 bases remaining between them. The CDR3 loop spans 15 amino acids. CDR1 DFQATT and CDR2 SNEGSKA come from the germline V gene (reference sequence). CDR3 nucleotides: TGCAGTGCTAGAGATCGAAGGTTTGGTAATCAGCCCCAGCATTTT. Protein product: CSARDRRFGNQPQHF.

Only a few counts were recorded for this clonotype. V and J are TRBV28 and TRBJ1-2; D possibly corresponds to TRBD1 (6 bases). The CDR3 is made up of 13 amino acids. CDR1 is MDHEN and CDR2 is SYDVKM in the germline V gene. The V end was cut by 2 bases, the J end by 5 bases, with 9 bases between. The DNA for the CDR3 is TGTGCCAGCAGTTTAGGGGGCGGATATGGCTACACCTTC. Its protein is CASSLGGGYGYTF.